This entry lists 13 T cell receptor beta chains sequenced from one sample in a study of cytomegalovirus exposure and HLA in healthy donors. Assay: immunoSEQ multiplex PCR; the TCRdb copy retains only in-frame clones and omits some. This sample has about 180,000 clones; around 86% occur once, and the top ten carry less than 3%. The sample consisted of PBMCs. These receptors originate from a man aged 18 to 29 in good health and CMV-seropositive.

This chain links TRBV7-3 with TRBJ2-1; tentatively, D is TRBD2 (5 bases). CDR3 length: 14 residues. Germline V gene data show CDR1 as SGHTA and CDR2 as FQGTGA. V lost 4 bases, J lost 5 bases, and 12 bases lay in between. The CDR3 DNA sequence: TGTGCCAGCAGCTCCGGGATAGGTCACAATGAGCAGTTCTTC. Amino acid sequence: CASSSGIGHNEQFF.

V and J are TRBV7-6 and TRBJ2-6; D not certain. Germline V CDR1 and CDR2: SGHVS, FNYEAQ. V gave up 4 bases and J gave up 0 bases, with 13 bases separating them. The CDR3 spans 17 residues. CDR3: CASSYRLISSGANVLTF. In nucleotides, the CDR3 is TGTGCCAGCAGCTACCGACTGATCAGCTCTGGGGCCAACGTCCTGACTTTC.

V gene TRBV28 combines with J gene TRBJ2-7, with 10 bases fitting TRBD1. The CDR3 consists of 15 residues. Germline assignment: CDR1 MDHEN and CDR2 SYDVKM. Trimming removed 0 bases from V and 3 bases from J; junction bases left unmatched: 2. CDR3 in DNA: TGTGCCAGCAGTTTATGGGGACAGGGGAACTACGAGCAGTACTTC. Its protein is CASSLWGQGNYEQYF.

A single count supports this clone. J is TRBJ2-3 and V is TRBV7-3, with a weak D call TRBD2 (5 bases). The V end lost 5 bases, the J end lost 8 bases, and 11 bases lay between the germline ends. The CDR3 covers 12 residues. Germline CDR1 and CDR2: SGHTA and FQGTGA. The CDR3 DNA reads as TGTGCCAGCAGCCGCCCTGAGGGTACGCAGTATTTT. As protein: CASSRPEGTQYF.

This clone was seen only a few times. This chain links TRBV5-1 with TRBJ2-7; 7 nucleotides align to TRBD1. Germline trimming cut 2 bases from V and 3 bases from J; bases unmatched to any gene: 11. Germline loops: CDR1 SGHRS, CDR2 YFSETQ. This CDR3 region has 16 residues. The CDR3 protein is CASSLDPTGRDYEQYF. The CDR3 nucleotides are TGCGCCAGCAGCTTAGACCCGACAGGGAGAGACTACGAGCAGTACTTC.

The genes are TRBV6-5 and TRBJ2-7, with TRBD2 matching 10 bases. Trimming at V came to 10 bases and at J to 2 bases, leaving 8 bases not matched to a gene. The CDR3 consists of 14 residues. The germline gives CDR1 MNHEY, CDR2 SVGAGI. The CDR3 sequence is CATRSSGGTYEQYF. DNA of the CDR3: TGTGCCACCCGATCTAGCGGGGGAACCTACGAGCAGTACTTC.

The chain joins TRBV28 to TRBJ2-7, with TRBD1 as a possible D gene (6 bases). V lost 3 bases, J lost 0 bases, and 9 bases lay in between. This CDR3 contains 14 residues. Germline V gene data show CDR1 as MDHEN and CDR2 as SYDVKM. The CDR3 nucleotides read TGTGCCAGCAGTTTTGCAGGGGTCTCCTACGAGCAGTACTTC. This sequence encodes CASSFAGVSYEQYF.

Only one count was recorded for this clone. The chain couples TRBV7-2 to TRBJ2-5; D is unclear. Germline V CDR1 and CDR2: SGHTA, FQGNSA. The CDR3 has 16 residues. The germline V and J ends were trimmed by 5 bases and 5 bases, with 21 bases remaining between them. The CDR3 nucleotides read TGTGCCAGCAGCCTAATTCCAGTCCCCAACGGGGAGACCCAGTACTTC. Encoded protein: CASSLIPVPNGETQYF.

This chain uses TRBV9 with TRBJ1-4; D is undetermined. Per the germline V gene, CDR1 is SGDLS and CDR2 is YYNGEE. Trimming removed 3 bases at V and 8 bases at J, with 14 bases between. This CDR3 spans 14 amino acids. CDR3 region: CASSADRGDEKLFF. Here the CDR3 DNA reads TGTGCCAGCAGCGCTGACCGCGGAGACGAAAAACTGTTTTTT.

The chain employs TRBV18 and TRBJ2-7, with 8 bases identical to TRBD2. Germline assignment: CDR1 KGHSH and CDR2 LQKENI. The CDR3 has 19 amino acids. V lost 3 bases to trimming and J lost 5 bases; unmatched junction nucleotides: 21. The DNA of the CDR3 is TGTGCCAGCTCACCGCGGAAGAGTGCGGGAGGTGAATGGTCGAACGAGCAGTACTTC. It encodes CASSPRKSAGGEWSNEQYF.

The chain recombines TRBV5-1 with TRBJ1-2, with D possibly TRBD1 on 6 matching bases. The CDR3 extends over 15 amino acids. In germline, CDR1 is SGHRS, CDR2 YFSETQ. Trimming shortened V by 3 bases and J by 4 bases, and 16 bases separated the two germline ends. The CDR3 loop reads CASSSSGTPGYGYTF. The DNA of the CDR3 is TGCGCCAGCAGCTCCTCCGGGACACCGGGCTATGGCTACACCTTC.

V and J are TRBV27 and TRBJ1-1, with 9 nucleotides matching TRBD1. Unmatched junction bases numbered 6, after V lost 5 bases and J lost 8 bases. Germline V gene sequence: CDR1 MNHEY, CDR2 SMNVEV (reference sequence). The CDR3 is 13 residues long. The CDR3 DNA sequence: TGTGCCAGCAGTCCTGGACAGGGGCAGGAAGCTTTCTTT. Its translation: CASSPGQGQEAFF.

The genes are TRBV19 and TRBJ2-5; D is perhaps TRBD1 (6 bases). This CDR3 contains 14 residues. Trimming stripped 4 bases from V and 7 bases from J, with 16 bases between. The germline CDR1 and CDR2 sequences are LNHDA and SQIVND (reference sequence). The CDR3: CASSTQGLGVTQYF. Here the CDR3 DNA reads TGTGCCAGTAGTACCCAGGGGCTAGGGGTGACCCAGTACTTC.